One and the same sample provided the 11 T cell receptor beta chains below, sequenced in a study of blood T cell repertoires in COVID-19. Clones were sequenced by immunoSEQ multiplex PCR, and TCRdb holds only the in-frame ones, with some missing. The repertoire holds 120,000 or so clones, roughly 87% seen once, with 7.7% in the top ten. Input material: peripheral blood. The receptors originated from a human donor in a cohort sampled during active COVID-19.

V gene TRBV2 combines with J gene TRBJ2-3; TRBD2 aligns across 8 bases. The junction had 7 bases not matched to a gene; V was cut back by 6 bases and J by 2 bases. Germline CDR1 SNHLY, CDR2 FYNNEI. CDR3 length: 15 amino acids. CDR3 DNA: TGTGCCAGCAGGACCGGGACTAGATTCACAGATACGCAGTATTTT. As protein: CASRTGTRFTDTQYF.

V is TRBV28 and J is TRBJ2-7; TRBD1 matches at 8 bases. The germline gives CDR1 MDHEN, CDR2 SYDVKM. Germline trimming cut 6 bases from V and 0 bases from J; bases unmatched to any gene: 4. This CDR3 region has 14 residues. CDR3 nucleotide sequence: TGTGCCAGCAGACGACAGGGGTTCTCCTACGAGCAGTACTTC. It encodes CASRRQGFSYEQYF.

The V call is TRBV11-3, the J call TRBJ2-1; the match to TRBD1 covers 7 bases. Trimming took 5 bases from V and 0 from J; bases not matched to a gene: 16. Germline lookup yields CDR1 SGHNT and CDR2 YENEEA. The CDR3 has 19 amino acids. CDR3 nucleotide sequence: TGTGCCAGCAGCCCCAGACAGGGCAAAACGGGGAGCTCCTACAATGAGCAGTTCTTC. Protein sequence: CASSPRQGKTGSSYNEQFF.

V is TRBV29-1 and J is TRBJ2-2; TRBD2 matches 7 bases. V lost 8 bases, J lost 1 base, and 7 bases stayed unmatched. This CDR3 has 14 residues. The V gene's germline CDR1 is SQVTM and CDR2 ANQGSEA. The CDR3 coding sequence is TGCAGCACCGCCCCTAGCGGGAACACCGGGGAGCTGTTTTTT. It encodes CSTAPSGNTGELFF.

This chain joins TRBV19 and TRBJ2-5; 9 bases agree with TRBD1. Germline CDR1 LNHDA, CDR2 SQIVND (reference sequence). After removal of 6 bases from V and 4 bases from J, the junction contained 12 bases not matched to a gene. The CDR3 runs 16 residues. The CDR3 spells CASRPSQGAWGETQYF. CDR3 in DNA: TGTGCCAGTAGGCCCTCACAGGGGGCCTGGGGAGAGACCCAGTACTTC.

V usage is TRBV5-1 and J usage is TRBJ1-2; the match to TRBD1 covers 7 bases. Germline V gene sequence: CDR1 SGHRS, CDR2 YFSETQ. The CDR3 extends over 13 amino acids. Trimming took 6 bases from V and 7 from J; bases not matched to a gene: 9. The CDR3 DNA is TGCGCCAGCACGCCCGAGGGGGCCTTTGGCTACACCTTC. This sequence encodes CASTPEGAFGYTF.

The chain joins TRBV5-1 to TRBJ1-1; no clear D gene. With 7 bases removed from V and 4 bases from J, the gap between germline ends came to 20 bases. Germline V lookup: CDR1 SGHRS, CDR2 YFSETQ. The CDR3 spans 15 residues. The CDR3 DNA reads as TGCGCCAGCCTGCCAGTAGGAGGTCAGAGCACTGAAGCTTTCTTT. As protein: CASLPVGGQSTEAFF.

This sequence joins TRBV5-1 and TRBJ2-7, with 9 bases aligning to TRBD2. The CDR3 has 14 residues. Germline CDR1 is SGHRS and CDR2 is YFSETQ. After removal of 1 base from V and 6 bases from J, the junction contained 5 bases not matched to a gene. The CDR3 coding sequence is TGCGCCAGCAGCTTGATAAGCGGGGGGCTCGAGCAGTACTTC. It encodes CASSLISGGLEQYF.

J is TRBJ2-1 and V is TRBV5-1; TRBD2 aligns across 11 bases. The V and J ends lost 0 bases and 3 bases, in that order; junction bases with no gene match: 2. The CDR3 loop spans 16 amino acids. Germline V gives CDR1 SGHRS, CDR2 YFSETQ. CDR3 bases: TGCGCCAGCAGCTTGGAGGGACTAGCGGTCTACAATGAGCAGTTCTTC. Translated, it gives CASSLEGLAVYNEQFF. Looking up the rest from reference TRBV5-1 and TRBJ2-1 gives the full variable domain: KAGVTQTPRYLIKTRGQQVTLSCSPISGHRSVSWYQQTPGQGLQFLFEYFSETQRNKGNFPGRFSGRQFSNSRSEMNVSTLELGDSALYLCASSLEGLAVYNEQFFGPGTRLTVL.

This clone has a handful of counts. The rearrangement links TRBV2 to TRBJ1-5; tentative D call: TRBD1 (5 bases). The CDR3 has 14 amino acids. The germline CDR1 and CDR2 sequences are SNHLY and FYNNEI. The V and J ends lost 5 bases and 3 bases respectively, with 11 bases between them. The CDR3 here is CASSRTTINQPQHF. CDR3 sequence (DNA): TGTGCCAGCAGTAGGACAACTATCAATCAGCCCCAGCATTTT.

The chain links TRBV28 to TRBJ1-5; D remains unclear. The CDR3 spans 11 residues. Germline V gene lookup returns CDR1 MDHEN and CDR2 SYDVKM. V lost 8 bases, J lost 5 bases, and 7 bases lay in between. The CDR3 spells CASAVDQPQHF. As DNA, the CDR3 is TGTGCCAGCGCAGTGGATCAGCCCCAGCATTTT.